This T cell receptor (beta chain) was documented in a study of blood T cell repertoires in COVID-19. Turning to the study itself: PBMCs, B-cell-depleted T cells, or T cells provided the cDNA or gDNA that made up the material.

As originally analysed: Quantification of nucleated cells was approximated via reference gene primer amplification. Sequenced by immunoSEQ multiplex PCR; TCRdb stores in-frame clones only, minus some. V and J calls plus clone size are reproduced from that table; the DNA served to infer D and trimming. The repertoire consists of over 45,000 clones, with approximately 80% occurring once and the leading ten covering about 20%. V lost 1 base and J lost 10, with 12 bases in between. Germline CDR1 SGHNT, CDR2 YYREEE (reference sequence). The CDR3 runs to 13 residues. The genes are TRBV5-4 and TRBJ2-1, with D uncertain. Material for sequencing was peripheral blood. The clonotype originates from a human donor with active or convalescent COVID-19. The donor label of this sample is uncertain. DNA for the CDR3: TGTGCCAGCAGCTTGTCCAGGCCCGGAGAGCAGTTCTTC. Amino acids: CASSLSRPGEQFF.